Each of the 27 T cell receptor beta chains below was sequenced from the same sample in a study of metastatic and nonmetastatic thyroid tumors. MiXCR re-clonotyped the PCR reads for TCRdb. The profile shows about 33,000 clones, roughly 19% of them singletons. The entire patient cohort was treatment-naive prior to thyroid surgery. The material sequenced was blood. The source is a male donor with papillary thyroid cancer or a benign thyroid nodule (not recorded which). Some clones in this sample may be carry-over from other donors' samples.

The V gene is TRBV20-1, the J gene TRBJ2-1; TRBD1 agrees at 12 bases. This CDR3 has 14 amino acids. Trimming at V came to 8 bases and at J to 7 bases, leaving 9 bases not matched to a gene. The germline gives CDR1 DFQATT, CDR2 SNEGSKA (reference sequence). The CDR3 here is CSLQGQGAGNEQFF. CDR3 nucleotide sequence: TGCAGTCTTCAGGGACAGGGGGCGGGAAATGAGCAGTTCTTC.

Turning to this clone: A much bigger clone sits one base away, suggesting this may be a read error. The genes are TRBV4-1 and TRBJ2-1; 7 nucleotides line up with TRBD1. J gave up 0 bases and V 7 bases, and 6 bases lay outside the gene matches. The CDR3 is made up of 15 amino acids. Germline-derived CDR1 and CDR2 are MGHRA and YSYEKL. In DNA form, the CDR3 reads TGCGCCAGCATCCCGACAGGGAGCTCCTACAATGAGCAGTTCTTC. Translated: CASIPTGSSYNEQFF.

Turning to this clone: A read error may be the cause here, since a much bigger clone is one base away. The J gene is TRBJ2-1, the V gene TRBV5-4; D uncertain. This CDR3 has 11 residues. Germline loops: CDR1 SGHNT, CDR2 YYREEE (reference sequence). In DNA, the CDR3 is TGTGCCATCAGCTTGTTGGTTGAGCAGTTCTTC. This codes for CAISLLVEQFF.

This clone was counted at least ten times. V and J are TRBV4-3 and TRBJ2-3; D unclear. This CDR3 spans 15 amino acids. Germline CDR1 is LGHNA and CDR2 is YSLEER. V lost 0 bases and J lost 0, with 7 bases in between. For the CDR3, the DNA is TGCGCCAGCAGCCAAGAGGGCCTAAGCACAGATACGCAGTATTTT. It encodes CASSQEGLSTDTQYF.

This clone showed up just a few times. This may come from a read error, since a much larger clone is one base off. The same CDR3 is also encoded by other DNA sequences in this sample. V and J are TRBV20-1 and TRBJ1-1; no reliable D call. This CDR3 has 11 residues. Germline V lookup: CDR1 DFQATT, CDR2 SNEGSKA (reference sequence). CDR3 residues: CSVPELAEAFF. CDR3 bases: TGCAGTGTTCCCGAGTTAGCTGAAGCTTTCTTC.

This clone was observed many times. The V call is TRBV7-6, the J call TRBJ2-3; 7 nucleotides line up with TRBD1. The CDR3 contains 13 residues. In germline, CDR1 is SGHVS, CDR2 FNYEAQ. Trimming cost V 5 bases and J 2 bases; bases outside gene matches: 1. The CDR3 reads CASSGTDTDTQYF. CDR3 nucleotides: TGTGCCAGCAGCGGGACAGACACAGATACGCAGTATTTT.

There are many counts of this clone. V is TRBV24-1 and J is TRBJ2-5, with D tentatively TRBD2 (6 bases). Between the trimmed V and J ends, which lost 1 base and 2 bases, there was a span of 10 bases. The CDR3 runs to 15 residues. Germline V lookup: CDR1 KGHDR, CDR2 SFDVKD. The chain's CDR3 is CATSDFSGGQETQYF. The CDR3 region has the DNA TGTGCCACCAGTGATTTTAGCGGAGGGCAAGAGACCCAGTACTTC.

The J gene is TRBJ1-1, the V gene TRBV18, with D possibly matching TRBD1 (5 bases). The V end was cut by 4 bases, the J end by 6 bases, with 12 bases between. CDR3 length: 13 amino acids. Germline CDR1 reads KGHSH; CDR2 reads LQKENI. In DNA form, the CDR3 reads TGTGCCAGCTCACTTTCAGGGAGGGCTGAAGCTTTCTTT. This encodes CASSLSGRAEAFF.

This clone was detected ten times or more. V is TRBV6-1 and J is TRBJ2-1; 8 bases align to TRBD1. V shed 10 bases, J shed 3 bases, and the junction held 14 bases outside the gene matches. The CDR3 is 16 residues long. Germline V lookup: CDR1 MNHNS, CDR2 SASEGT. The CDR3 region is CANRIGTGSNYNEQFF. The CDR3 nucleotides are TGTGCCAACAGAATCGGGACAGGTTCAAACTACAATGAGCAGTTCTTC.

The chain combines TRBV19 with TRBJ2-7; 10 positions agree with TRBD2. The CDR3 runs 16 residues. The V gene's germline CDR1 is LNHDA and CDR2 SQIVND (reference sequence). V lost 7 bases, J lost 4 bases, and 13 bases stayed unmatched. CDR3 residues: CASKKGVAGGYYEQYF. In DNA form, the CDR3 reads TGTGCCAGTAAAAAGGGCGTAGCGGGAGGATATTACGAGCAGTACTTC.

This clone has at least ten counts. V usage is TRBV5-5 and J usage is TRBJ1-2; D gene unclear. The CDR3 extends over 15 amino acids. Trimming shortened V by 0 bases and J by 0 bases, and 9 bases separated the two germline ends. The germline gives CDR1 SGHKS, CDR2 YYEKEE (reference sequence). The CDR3 region has the DNA TGTGCCAGCAGCTTGGGATATAGTACTAACTATGGCTACACCTTC. This encodes CASSLGYSTNYGYTF.

This clone was recorded once. The chain joins TRBV7-9 to TRBJ2-7, with 13 bases lining up with TRBD2. Losses at the gene ends were 4 bases for V and 2 bases for J; bases not matched to a gene: 2. The CDR3 has 15 amino acids. Germline V CDR1 and CDR2: SEHNR, FQNEAQ (reference sequence). The CDR3 bases are TGTGCCAGCAGCTCGACTAGCGGGAGGCCCTACGAGCAGTACTTC. Translating gives CASSSTSGRPYEQYF.

This clone is classed as medium-sized. The chain links TRBV28 to TRBJ2-3; TRBD1 is a possible D gene (7 bases). The V and J ends lost 6 bases and 5 bases respectively, with 24 bases between them. Germline-derived CDR1 and CDR2 are MDHEN and SYDVKM. CDR3 length: 17 residues. In DNA, the CDR3 is TGTGCCAGCAGGACGCATCCGGGGACAGCCGGGGGAGATACGCAGTATTTT. This translates into CASRTHPGTAGGDTQYF.

This clone has at least ten counts. The CDR3, as DNA: TGTGCCAGTAGTGCCCGCGAGCAGGGGGAATCTTCACCCCTCCACTTT. Amino acid sequence: CASSAREQGESSPLHF. The chain has TRBV19 and TRBJ1-6; 7 positions agree with TRBD1. The V and J ends lost 5 bases and 9 bases, in that order; junction bases with no gene match: 13. Germline V lookup: CDR1 LNHDA, CDR2 SQIVND (reference sequence). This CDR3 spans 16 amino acids.

This clone occurred many times. The chain combines TRBV3-1 with TRBJ1-4, with a weak D call TRBD1 (5 bases). Germline V gene data show CDR1 as LGHDT and CDR2 as YNNKEL (reference sequence). CDR3 size: 14 residues. V dropped 3 bases and J dropped 6 bases, with 11 bases sitting between them. The CDR3, as DNA: TGTGCCAGCAGCCACCAGGTGGGGGATGAAAAACTGTTTTTT. This codes for CASSHQVGDEKLFF.

This clone was counted at least ten times. The V and J genes are TRBV20-1 and TRBJ1-4; the match to TRBD1 covers 8 bases. This CDR3 spans 16 amino acids. Germline trimming cut 3 bases from V and 2 bases from J; bases unmatched to any gene: 8. The V gene's germline CDR1 is DFQATT and CDR2 SNEGSKA (reference sequence). The DNA for the CDR3 is TGCAGTGCTAGCGGCGGCCAGGGGGCGACTAATGAAAAACTGTTTTTT. Protein product: CSASGGQGATNEKLFF.

The rearrangement links TRBV3-1 to TRBJ2-7, with 9 bases lining up with TRBD2. Trimming removed 0 bases from V and 3 bases from J; junction bases left unmatched: 6. Germline V gene sequence: CDR1 LGHDT, CDR2 YNNKEL (reference sequence). This CDR3 contains 16 residues. The CDR3 spells CASSQDGLAGFYEQYF. The CDR3 DNA is TGTGCCAGCAGCCAAGACGGGCTAGCGGGGTTCTACGAGCAGTACTTC.

In regard to this clone: Germline and junction disagree at one end, which may indicate a read error. V is TRBV11-2 and J is TRBJ2-1; TRBD2 is a possible D gene (6 bases). CDR1 is SGHAT and CDR2 is FQNNGV in the germline V gene. The CDR3 is 17 amino acids. The CDR3 region is CVSSVSTGTATYNEQFF. CDR3 nucleotide sequence: TGTGTCAGCAGCGTATCCACCGGGACTGCTACCTACAATGAGCAGTTCTTC.

This rearrangement joins TRBV11-3 to TRBJ1-1, with D possibly TRBD1 on 6 matching bases. CDR3 length: 14 residues. The germline V and J ends were trimmed by 5 bases and 5 bases, with 15 bases remaining between them. Germline V gene sequence: CDR1 SGHNT, CDR2 YENEEA. The CDR3 DNA follows: TGTGCCAGCAGCCCCCCCGGGGGGCGAACTGAAGCTTTCTTT. Its protein product is CASSPPGGRTEAFF. The variable domain in full, completed from reference TRBV11-3 and TRBJ1-1, reads EAGVVQSPRYKIIEKKQPVAFWCNPISGHNTLYWYLQNLGQGPELLIRYENEEAVDDSQLPKDRFSAERLKGVDSTLKIQPAELGDSAVYLCASSPPGGRTEAFFGQGTRLTVV.

This clone was seen more than once but under ten times. The chain employs TRBV6-2 or TRBV6-3 and TRBJ2-3, with 10 bases lining up with TRBD2. Germline-derived CDR1 and CDR2 are MNHEY and SVGEGT. The CDR3 is made up of 14 amino acids. The junction had 0 bases not matched to a gene; V was cut back by 2 bases and J by 4 bases. The CDR3 loop is CASSYGTSADTQYF. CDR3 coding DNA: TGTGCCAGCAGTTACGGGACTAGCGCAGATACGCAGTATTTT.

The chain recombines TRBV27 with TRBJ2-2; D remains unclear. The CDR3 loop spans 13 amino acids. Trimming removed 2 bases at V and 3 bases at J, with 4 bases between. The germline V gene has CDR1 MNHEY and CDR2 SMNVEV (reference sequence). The CDR3 reads CASSLADTGELFF. The CDR3 DNA follows: TGTGCCAGCAGTTTAGCTGACACCGGGGAGCTGTTTTTT.

This clone was recorded at least ten times. The chain recombines TRBV18 with TRBJ2-7; possible D gene TRBD2, 6 bases. V lost 4 bases and J lost 6, with 16 bases in between. Germline CDR1 and CDR2: KGHSH and LQKENI. This CDR3 region has 14 residues. The CDR3: CASSHETSNSEQYF. Written as DNA, the CDR3 is TGTGCCAGCTCACACGAGACTAGTAACTCCGAGCAGTACTTC.

V gene TRBV30 combines with J gene TRBJ2-7, with unresolved D. Germline V CDR1 and CDR2: GTSNPN, SVGIG (reference sequence). V lost 1 base and J 10 bases, leaving 11 bases between the germline ends. The CDR3 length is 11 residues. The CDR3 sequence: CAWSASYYQYF. CDR3 DNA: TGTGCCTGGAGTGCCTCCTACTATCAGTACTTC.

This clone has ten or more counts. The J gene is TRBJ2-1, the V gene TRBV12-5; D is perhaps TRBD1 (7 bases). V lost 1 base to trimming and J lost 9 bases, with 10 bases between them. The germline V gene has CDR1 LGHNT and CDR2 FRNRAP. The CDR3 totals 13 residues. The CDR3 reads CASGLGRGAEQFF. DNA of the CDR3: TGTGCTAGTGGTTTGGGCAGGGGGGCTGAGCAGTTCTTC.

Ten or more counts support this clone. The V call is TRBV7-2, the J call TRBJ2-5; perhaps D is TRBD1 or TRBD2 (5 bases each). CDR3 length: 14 residues. V was pared by 7 bases and J by 3 bases, with 15 bases between. CDR1 SGHTA and CDR2 FQGNSA come from the germline V gene. The CDR3 here is CASTSGRQKETQYF. CDR3 nucleotides: TGTGCCAGCACCTCGGGGCGACAAAAAGAGACCCAGTACTTC.

There are a few counts of this clone. J is TRBJ1-6 and V is TRBV6-1; unclear D gene. Germline CDR1 MNHNS, CDR2 SASEGT. This CDR3 is built from 14 residues. V lost 5 bases to trimming and J lost 9 bases, with 14 bases between them. The CDR3 sequence: CASSRDIFISPLHF. The CDR3 coding sequence is TGTGCCAGCAGTCGCGACATCTTCATTTCACCCCTCCACTTT.

This clone was counted at least ten times. The V and J genes are TRBV12-3 or TRBV12-4 and TRBJ2-1; either TRBD1 or TRBD2 may supply D (5 bases each). V lost 1 base, J lost 6 bases, and 16 bases lay in between. The CDR3 has 16 amino acids. CDR3: CASSLVRGRVGNEQFF. CDR3 in DNA: TGTGCCAGCAGTTTAGTGAGGGGAAGAGTGGGCAATGAGCAGTTCTTC.